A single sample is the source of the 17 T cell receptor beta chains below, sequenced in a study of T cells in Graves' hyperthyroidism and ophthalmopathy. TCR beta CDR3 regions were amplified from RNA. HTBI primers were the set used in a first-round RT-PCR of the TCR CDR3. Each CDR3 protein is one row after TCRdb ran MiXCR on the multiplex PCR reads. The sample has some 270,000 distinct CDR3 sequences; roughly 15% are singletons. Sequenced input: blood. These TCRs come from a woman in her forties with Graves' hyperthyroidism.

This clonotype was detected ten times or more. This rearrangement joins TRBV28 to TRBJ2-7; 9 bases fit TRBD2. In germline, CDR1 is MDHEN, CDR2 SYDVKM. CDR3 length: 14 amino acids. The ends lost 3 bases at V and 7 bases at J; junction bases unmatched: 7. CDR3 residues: CASSLGGRVGEQYF. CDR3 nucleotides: TGTGCCAGCAGTTTGGGCGGGAGGGTTGGAGAGCAGTACTTC. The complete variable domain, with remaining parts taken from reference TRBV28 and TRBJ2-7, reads DVKVTQSSRYLVKRTGEKVFLECVQDMDHENMFWYRQDPGLGLRLIYFSYDVKMKEKGDIPEGYSVSREKKERFSLILESASTNQTSMYLCASSLGGRVGEQYFGPGTRLTVT.

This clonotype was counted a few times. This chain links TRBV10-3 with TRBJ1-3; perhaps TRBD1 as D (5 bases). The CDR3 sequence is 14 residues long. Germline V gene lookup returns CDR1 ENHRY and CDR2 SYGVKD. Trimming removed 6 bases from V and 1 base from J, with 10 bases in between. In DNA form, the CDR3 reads TGTGCCATCAGCCGGGACGCGTCTGGAAACACCATATATTTT. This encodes CAISRDASGNTIYF.

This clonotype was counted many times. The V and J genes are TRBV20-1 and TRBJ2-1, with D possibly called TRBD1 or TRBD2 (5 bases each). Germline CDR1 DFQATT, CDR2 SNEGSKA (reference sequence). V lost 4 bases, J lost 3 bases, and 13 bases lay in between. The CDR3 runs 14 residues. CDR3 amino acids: CSAMLGTDYNEQFF. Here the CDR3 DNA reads TGCAGTGCTATGCTCGGGACGGACTACAATGAGCAGTTCTTC.

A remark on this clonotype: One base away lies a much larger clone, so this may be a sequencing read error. CDR3 nucleotides: TGTGCCAGCCTGGGAAACACTGAAGCTTTCTTT. Encoded protein: CASLGNTEAFF. The chain has TRBV6-1 and TRBJ1-1; no reliable D call. V gave up 8 bases and J gave up 2 bases, with 6 bases separating them. Germline V gives CDR1 MNHNS, CDR2 SASEGT. This CDR3 region has 11 residues.

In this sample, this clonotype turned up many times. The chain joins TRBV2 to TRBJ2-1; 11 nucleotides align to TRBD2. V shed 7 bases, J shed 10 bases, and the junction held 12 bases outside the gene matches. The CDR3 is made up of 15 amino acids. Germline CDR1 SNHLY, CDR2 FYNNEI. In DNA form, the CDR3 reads TGTGCCAGCACTTCCGGGACTAGCGGTTGGGGGGAGCAGTTCTTC. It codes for CASTSGTSGWGEQFF.

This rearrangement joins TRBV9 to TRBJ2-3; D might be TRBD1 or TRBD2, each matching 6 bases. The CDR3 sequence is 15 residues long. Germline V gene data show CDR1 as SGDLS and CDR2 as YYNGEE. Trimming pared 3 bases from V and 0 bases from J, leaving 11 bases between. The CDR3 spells CASSGGGGSTDTQYF. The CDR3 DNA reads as TGTGCCAGCAGCGGAGGGGGAGGCAGCACAGATACGCAGTATTTT.

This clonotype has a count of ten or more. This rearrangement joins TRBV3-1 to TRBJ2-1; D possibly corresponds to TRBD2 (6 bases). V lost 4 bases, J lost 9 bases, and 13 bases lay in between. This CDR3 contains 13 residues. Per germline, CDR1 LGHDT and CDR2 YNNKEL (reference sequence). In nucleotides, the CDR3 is TGTGCCAGCAGCCCCCTGGAGGGAAGTGAGCAGTTCTTC. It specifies CASSPLEGSEQFF.

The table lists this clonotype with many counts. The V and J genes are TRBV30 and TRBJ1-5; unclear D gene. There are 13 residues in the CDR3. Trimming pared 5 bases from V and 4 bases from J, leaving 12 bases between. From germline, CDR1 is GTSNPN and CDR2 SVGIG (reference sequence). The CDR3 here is CAWASSSNQPQHF. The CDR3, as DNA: TGTGCCTGGGCCAGCTCATCGAATCAGCCCCAGCATTTT.

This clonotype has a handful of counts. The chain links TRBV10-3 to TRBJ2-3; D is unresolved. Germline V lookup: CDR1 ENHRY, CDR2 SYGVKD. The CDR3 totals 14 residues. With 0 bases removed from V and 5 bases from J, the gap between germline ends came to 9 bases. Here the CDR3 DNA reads TGTGCCATCAGTGAGTCGGAGCTACGAGATACGCAGTATTTT. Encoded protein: CAISESELRDTQYF.

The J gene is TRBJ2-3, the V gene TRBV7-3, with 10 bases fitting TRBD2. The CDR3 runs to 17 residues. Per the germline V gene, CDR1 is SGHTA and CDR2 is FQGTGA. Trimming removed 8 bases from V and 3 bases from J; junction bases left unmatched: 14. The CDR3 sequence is CASSLAGASVGTDTQYF. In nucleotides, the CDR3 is TGTGCCAGCTCCCTAGCGGGAGCTTCCGTGGGTACAGATACGCAGTATTTT.

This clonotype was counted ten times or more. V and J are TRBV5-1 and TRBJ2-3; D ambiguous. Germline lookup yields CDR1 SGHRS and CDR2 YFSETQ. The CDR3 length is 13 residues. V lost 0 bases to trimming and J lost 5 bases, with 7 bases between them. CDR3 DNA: TGCGCCAGCAGCTTGGACCTGAGAGATACGCAGTATTTT. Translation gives CASSLDLRDTQYF.

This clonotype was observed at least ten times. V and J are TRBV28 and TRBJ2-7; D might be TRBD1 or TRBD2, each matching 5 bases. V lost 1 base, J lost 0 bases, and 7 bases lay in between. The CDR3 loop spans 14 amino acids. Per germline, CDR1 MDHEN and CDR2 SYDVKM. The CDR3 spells CASSLSGSSYEQYF. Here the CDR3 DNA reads TGTGCCAGCAGTTTATCAGGGAGCTCCTACGAGCAGTACTTC.

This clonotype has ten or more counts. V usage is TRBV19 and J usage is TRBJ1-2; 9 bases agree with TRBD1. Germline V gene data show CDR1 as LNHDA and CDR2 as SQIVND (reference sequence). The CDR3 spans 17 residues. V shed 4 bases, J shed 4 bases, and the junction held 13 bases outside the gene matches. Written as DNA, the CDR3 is TGTGCCAGTAGTAACGCCGCTAAGGGACAGGGAACCTATGGCTACACCTTC. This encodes CASSNAAKGQGTYGYTF.

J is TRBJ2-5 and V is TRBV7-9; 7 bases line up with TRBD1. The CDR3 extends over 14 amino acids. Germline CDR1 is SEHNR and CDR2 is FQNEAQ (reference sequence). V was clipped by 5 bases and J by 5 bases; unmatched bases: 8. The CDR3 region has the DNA TGTGCCAGCAGCATAACAGGGGTGGGGGAGACCCAGTACTTC. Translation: CASSITGVGETQYF.

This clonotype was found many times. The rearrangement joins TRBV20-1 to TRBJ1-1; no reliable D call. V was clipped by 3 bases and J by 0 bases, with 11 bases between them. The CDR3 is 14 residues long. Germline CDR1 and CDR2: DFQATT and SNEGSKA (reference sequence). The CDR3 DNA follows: TGCAGTGCTAGCAAGGGTCGGTTGAACACTGAAGCTTTCTTT. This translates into CSASKGRLNTEAFF.

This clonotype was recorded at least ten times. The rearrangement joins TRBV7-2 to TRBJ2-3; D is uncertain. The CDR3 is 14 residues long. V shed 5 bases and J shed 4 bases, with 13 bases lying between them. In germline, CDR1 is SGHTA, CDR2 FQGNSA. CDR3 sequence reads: CASSRARSADTQYF. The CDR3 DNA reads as TGTGCCAGCAGCCGGGCCCGAAGCGCAGATACGCAGTATTTT.

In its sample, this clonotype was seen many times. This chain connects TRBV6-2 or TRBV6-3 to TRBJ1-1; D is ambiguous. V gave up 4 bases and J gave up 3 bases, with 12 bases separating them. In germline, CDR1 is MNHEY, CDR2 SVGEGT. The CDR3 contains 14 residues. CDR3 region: CASSSFSGYTEAFF. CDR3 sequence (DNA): TGTGCCAGCAGTTCCTTCTCGGGGTACACTGAAGCTTTCTTT.